The 3 T cell receptor beta chains given below trace back to one sample, sequenced in a study of early T cells in non-severe SARS-CoV-2 infection. MiXCR, applied by TCRdb to the 5' RACE reads, yields one record per CDR3 protein. Seen here are 40,000 or so distinct CDR3 sequences, around 5.7% observed once, and the top ten hold around 12%. The sequenced sample was whole blood. Receptors were obtained from an adult who was a healthcare worker with PCR-confirmed SARS-CoV-2 infection or an uninfected control (not recorded which).

This clonotype was detected ten times or more. This chain uses TRBV11-2 with TRBJ1-3; D not certain. CDR3 length: 14 amino acids. Germline V gives CDR1 SGHAT, CDR2 FQNNGV. The V end lost 0 bases, the J end lost 8 bases, and 11 bases lay between the germline ends. CDR3 nucleotide sequence: TGTGCCAGCAGCTTAGATAGATTGGCACACACCATATATTTT. Protein sequence: CASSLDRLAHTIYF.

The sample holds many counts of this clonotype. The chain carries TRBV24-1 and TRBJ2-1, with D possibly being TRBD1 or TRBD2 (5 bases each). This CDR3 contains 16 residues. Trimming took 3 bases from V and 5 from J, leaving 16 bases between them. Germline CDR1 and CDR2: KGHDR and SFDVKD. Written as DNA, the CDR3 is TGTGCCACCAGTGATCCGGGACCCAACCCCCACAATGAGCAGTTCTTC. This translates into CATSDPGPNPHNEQFF.

The gene calls are TRBV5-1 and TRBJ2-3, with D tentatively TRBD1 (7 bases). V lost 3 bases, J lost 7 bases, and 15 bases lay in between. CDR1 and CDR2 (germline): SGHRS, YFSETQ. The CDR3 contains 14 residues. The CDR3 sequence: CASSSGGGWYTQYF. The CDR3 coding sequence is TGCGCCAGCAGCTCTGGAGGGGGCTGGTATACGCAGTATTTT. Complete variable domain (other parts from reference TRBV5-1 and TRBJ2-3): KAGVTQTPRYLIKTRGQQVTLSCSPISGHRSVSWYQQTPGQGLQFLFEYFSETQRNKGNFPGRFSGRQFSNSRSEMNVSTLELGDSALYLCASSSGGGWYTQYFGPGTRLTVL.